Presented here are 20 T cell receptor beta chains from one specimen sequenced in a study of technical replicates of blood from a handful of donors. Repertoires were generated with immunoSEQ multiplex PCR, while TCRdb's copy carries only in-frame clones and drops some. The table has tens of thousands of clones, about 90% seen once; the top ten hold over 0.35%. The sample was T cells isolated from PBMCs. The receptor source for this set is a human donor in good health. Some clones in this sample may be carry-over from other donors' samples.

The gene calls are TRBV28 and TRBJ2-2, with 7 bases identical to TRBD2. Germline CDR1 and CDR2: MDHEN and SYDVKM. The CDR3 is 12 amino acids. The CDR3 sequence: CALGGSTGELFF. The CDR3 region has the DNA TGTGCGCTGGGAGGGAGCACCGGGGAGCTGTTTTTT.

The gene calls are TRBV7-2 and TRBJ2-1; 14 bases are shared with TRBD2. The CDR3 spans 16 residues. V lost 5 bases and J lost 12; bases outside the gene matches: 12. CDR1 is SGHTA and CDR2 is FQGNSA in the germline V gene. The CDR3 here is CASSRIPGLAGERQFF. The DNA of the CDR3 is TGTGCCAGCAGCCGAATACCGGGACTAGCGGGAGAGAGGCAGTTCTTC.

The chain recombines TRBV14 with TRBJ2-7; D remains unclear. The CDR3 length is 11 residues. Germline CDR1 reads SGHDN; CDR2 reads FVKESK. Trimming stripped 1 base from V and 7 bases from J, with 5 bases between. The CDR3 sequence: CASSQVQEQYF. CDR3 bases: TGTGCCAGCAGCCAAGTCCAGGAGCAGTACTTC.

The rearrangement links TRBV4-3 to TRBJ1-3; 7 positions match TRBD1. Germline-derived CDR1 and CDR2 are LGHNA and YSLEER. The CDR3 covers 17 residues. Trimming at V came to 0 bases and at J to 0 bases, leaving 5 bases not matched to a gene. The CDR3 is CASSQDPYRGSGNTIYF. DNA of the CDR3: TGCGCCAGCAGCCAAGATCCTTACAGGGGCTCTGGAAACACCATATATTTT.

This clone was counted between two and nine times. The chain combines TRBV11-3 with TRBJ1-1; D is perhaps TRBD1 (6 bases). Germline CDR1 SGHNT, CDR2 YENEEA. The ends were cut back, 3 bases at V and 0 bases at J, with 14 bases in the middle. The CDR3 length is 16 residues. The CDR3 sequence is CASSFGTFSMNTEAFF. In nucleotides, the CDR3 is TGTGCCAGCAGCTTCGGGACATTTAGCATGAACACTGAAGCTTTCTTT.

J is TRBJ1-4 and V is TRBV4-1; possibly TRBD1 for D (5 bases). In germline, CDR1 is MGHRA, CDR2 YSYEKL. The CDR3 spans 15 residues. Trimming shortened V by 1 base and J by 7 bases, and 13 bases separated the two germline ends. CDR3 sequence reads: CASSQGGRGVEKLFF. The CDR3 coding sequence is TGCGCCAGCAGCCAAGGGGGACGCGGGGTTGAAAAACTGTTTTTT.

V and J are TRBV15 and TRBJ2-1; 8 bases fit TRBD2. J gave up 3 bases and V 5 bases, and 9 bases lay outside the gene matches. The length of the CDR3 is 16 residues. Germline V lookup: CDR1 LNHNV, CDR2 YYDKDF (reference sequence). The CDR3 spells CATSVGTSSYYNEQFF. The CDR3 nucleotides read TGTGCCACCAGCGTTGGGACTAGTTCTTACTACAATGAGCAGTTCTTC. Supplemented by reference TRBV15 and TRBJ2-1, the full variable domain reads DAMVIQNPRYQVTQFGKPVTLSCSQTLNHNVMYWYQQKSSQAPKLLFHYYDKDFNNEADTPDNFQSRRPNTSFCFLDIRSPGLGDTAMYLCATSVGTSSYYNEQFFGPGTRLTVL.

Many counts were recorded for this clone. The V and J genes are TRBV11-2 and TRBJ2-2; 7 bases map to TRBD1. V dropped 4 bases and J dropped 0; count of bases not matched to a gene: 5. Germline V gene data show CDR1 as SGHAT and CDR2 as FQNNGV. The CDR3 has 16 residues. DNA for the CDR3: TGTGCCAGCAGCTCGTGGGGACAGACGAACACCGGGGAGCTGTTTTTT. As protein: CASSSWGQTNTGELFF.

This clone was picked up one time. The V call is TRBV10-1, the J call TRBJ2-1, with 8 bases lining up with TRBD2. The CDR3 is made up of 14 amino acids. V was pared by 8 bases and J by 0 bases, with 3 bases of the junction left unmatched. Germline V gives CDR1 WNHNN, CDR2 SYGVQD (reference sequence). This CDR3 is CASCGTSSYNEQFF. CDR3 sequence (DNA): TGCGCCAGCTGTGGGACTAGCTCCTACAATGAGCAGTTCTTC.

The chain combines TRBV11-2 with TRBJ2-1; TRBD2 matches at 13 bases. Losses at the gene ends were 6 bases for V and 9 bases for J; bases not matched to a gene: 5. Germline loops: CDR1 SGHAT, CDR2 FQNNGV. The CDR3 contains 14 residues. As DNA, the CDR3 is TGTGCCAGCAGTTGGACTAGCGGGAGACTTGAGCAGTTCTTC. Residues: CASSWTSGRLEQFF. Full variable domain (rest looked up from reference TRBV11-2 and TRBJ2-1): EAGVAQSPRYKIIEKRQSVAFWCNPISGHATLYWYQQILGQGPKLLIQFQNNGVVDDSQLPKDRFSAERLKGVDSTLKIQPAKLEDSAVYLCASSWTSGRLEQFFGPGTRLTVL.

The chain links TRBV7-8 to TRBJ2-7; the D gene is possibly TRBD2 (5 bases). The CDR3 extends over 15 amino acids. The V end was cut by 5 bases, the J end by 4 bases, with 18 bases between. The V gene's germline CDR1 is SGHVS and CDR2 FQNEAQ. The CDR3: CASSRIPNTGYEQYF. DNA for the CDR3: TGTGCCAGCAGCCGCATCCCAAACACGGGGTACGAGCAGTACTTC. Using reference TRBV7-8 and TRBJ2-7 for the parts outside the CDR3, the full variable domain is GAGVSQSPRYKVAKRGQDVALRCDPISGHVSLFWYQQALGQGPEFLTYFQNEAQLDKSGLPSDRFFAERPEGSVSTLKIQRTQQEDSAVYLCASSRIPNTGYEQYFGPGTRLTVT.

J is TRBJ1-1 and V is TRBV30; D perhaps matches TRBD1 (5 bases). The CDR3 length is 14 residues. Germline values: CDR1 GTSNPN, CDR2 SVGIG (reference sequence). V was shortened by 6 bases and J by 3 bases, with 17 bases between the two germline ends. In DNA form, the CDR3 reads TGTGCCTGCGGATACGGGGGGAGAGACACTGAAGCTTTCTTT. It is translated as CACGYGGRDTEAFF.

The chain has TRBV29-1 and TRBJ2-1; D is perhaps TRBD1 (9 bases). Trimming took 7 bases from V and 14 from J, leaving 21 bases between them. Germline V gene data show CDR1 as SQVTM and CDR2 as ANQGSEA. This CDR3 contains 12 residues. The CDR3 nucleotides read TGCAGCGGGGGACAGGGAGACGGGAGGGAGTTCTTC. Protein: CSGGQGDGREFF.

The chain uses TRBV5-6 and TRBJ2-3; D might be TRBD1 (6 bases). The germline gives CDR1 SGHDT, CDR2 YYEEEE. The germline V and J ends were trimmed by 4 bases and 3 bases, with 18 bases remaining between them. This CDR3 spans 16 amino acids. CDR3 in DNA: TGTGCCAGCAGCCTTAAATGGACAGAGATTACAGATACGCAGTATTTT. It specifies CASSLKWTEITDTQYF. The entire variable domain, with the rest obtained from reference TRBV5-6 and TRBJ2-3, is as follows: DAGVTQSPTHLIKTRGQQVTLRCSPKSGHDTVSWYQQALGQGPQFIFQYYEEEERQRGNFPDRFSGHQFPNYSSELNVNALLLGDSALYLCASSLKWTEITDTQYFGPGTRLTVL.

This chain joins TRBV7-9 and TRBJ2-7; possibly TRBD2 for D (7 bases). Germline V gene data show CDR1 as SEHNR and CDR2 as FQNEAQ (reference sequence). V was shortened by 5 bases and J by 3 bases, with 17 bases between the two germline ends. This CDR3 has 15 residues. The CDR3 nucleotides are TGTGCCAGCAGCGTCGGGGGAGGGGGGGGCTACGAGCAGTACTTC. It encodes CASSVGGGGGYEQYF.

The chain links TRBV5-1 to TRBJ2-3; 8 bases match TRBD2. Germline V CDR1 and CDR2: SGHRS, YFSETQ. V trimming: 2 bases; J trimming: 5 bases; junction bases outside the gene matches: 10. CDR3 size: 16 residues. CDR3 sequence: CASSFKIAGSRDTQYF. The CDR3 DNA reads TGCGCCAGCAGCTTTAAGATAGCGGGATCGAGAGATACGCAGTATTTT. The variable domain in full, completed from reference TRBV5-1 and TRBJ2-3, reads KAGVTQTPRYLIKTRGQQVTLSCSPISGHRSVSWYQQTPGQGLQFLFEYFSETQRNKGNFPGRFSGRQFSNSRSEMNVSTLELGDSALYLCASSFKIAGSRDTQYFGPGTRLTVL.

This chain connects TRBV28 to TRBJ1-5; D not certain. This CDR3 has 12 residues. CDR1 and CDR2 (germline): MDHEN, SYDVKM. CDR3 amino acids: CAGGYSNQPQHF. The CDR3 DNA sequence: TGTGCTGGCGGGTATAGCAATCAGCCCCAGCATTTT.

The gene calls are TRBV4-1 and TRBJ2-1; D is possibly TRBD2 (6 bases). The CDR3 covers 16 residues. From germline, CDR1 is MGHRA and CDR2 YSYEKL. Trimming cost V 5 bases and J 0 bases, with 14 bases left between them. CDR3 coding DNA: TGCGCCAGCAGCACCTTCCCGGGGGTCTCCTACAATGAGCAGTTCTTC. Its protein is CASSTFPGVSYNEQFF.

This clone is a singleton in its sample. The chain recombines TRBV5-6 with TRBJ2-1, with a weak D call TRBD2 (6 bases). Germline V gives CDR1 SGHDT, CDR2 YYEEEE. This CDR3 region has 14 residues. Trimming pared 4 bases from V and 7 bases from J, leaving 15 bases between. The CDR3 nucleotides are TGTGCCAGCAGCAGCCGGAGGGCCCTTAATGAGCAGTTCTTC. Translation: CASSSRRALNEQFF. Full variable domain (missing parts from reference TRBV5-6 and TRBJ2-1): DAGVTQSPTHLIKTRGQQVTLRCSPKSGHDTVSWYQQALGQGPQFIFQYYEEEERQRGNFPDRFSGHQFPNYSSELNVNALLLGDSALYLCASSSRRALNEQFFGPGTRLTVL.

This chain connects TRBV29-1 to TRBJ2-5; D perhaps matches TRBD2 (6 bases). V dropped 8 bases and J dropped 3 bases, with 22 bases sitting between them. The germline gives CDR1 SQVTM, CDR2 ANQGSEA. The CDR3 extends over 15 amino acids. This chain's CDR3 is CSSRGGYGVKETQYF. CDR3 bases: TGCAGCTCGCGAGGAGGGTACGGTGTTAAAGAGACCCAGTACTTC. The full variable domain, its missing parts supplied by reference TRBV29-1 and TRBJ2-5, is SAVISQKPSRDICQRGTSLTIQCQVDSQVTMMFWYRQQPGQSLTLIATANQGSEATYESGFVIDKFPISRPNLTFSTLTVSNMSPEDSSIYLCSSRGGYGVKETQYFGPGTRLLVL.